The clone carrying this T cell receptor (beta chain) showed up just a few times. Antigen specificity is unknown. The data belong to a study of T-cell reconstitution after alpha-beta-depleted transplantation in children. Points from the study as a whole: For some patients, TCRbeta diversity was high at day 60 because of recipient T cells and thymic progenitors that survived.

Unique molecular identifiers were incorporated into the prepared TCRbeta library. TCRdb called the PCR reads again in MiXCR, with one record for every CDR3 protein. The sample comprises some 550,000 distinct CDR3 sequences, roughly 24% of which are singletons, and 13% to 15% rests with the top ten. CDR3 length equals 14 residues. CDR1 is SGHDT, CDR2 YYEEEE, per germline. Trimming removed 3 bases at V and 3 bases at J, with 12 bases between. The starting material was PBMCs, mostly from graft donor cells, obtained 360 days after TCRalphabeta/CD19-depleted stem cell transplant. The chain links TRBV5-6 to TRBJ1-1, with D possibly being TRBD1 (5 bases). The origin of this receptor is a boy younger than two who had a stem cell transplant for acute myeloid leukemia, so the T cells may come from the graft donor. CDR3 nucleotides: TGTGCCAGCAGCTCTCAGGGACGGTACACTGAAGCTTTCTTT. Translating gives CASSSQGRYTEAFF.